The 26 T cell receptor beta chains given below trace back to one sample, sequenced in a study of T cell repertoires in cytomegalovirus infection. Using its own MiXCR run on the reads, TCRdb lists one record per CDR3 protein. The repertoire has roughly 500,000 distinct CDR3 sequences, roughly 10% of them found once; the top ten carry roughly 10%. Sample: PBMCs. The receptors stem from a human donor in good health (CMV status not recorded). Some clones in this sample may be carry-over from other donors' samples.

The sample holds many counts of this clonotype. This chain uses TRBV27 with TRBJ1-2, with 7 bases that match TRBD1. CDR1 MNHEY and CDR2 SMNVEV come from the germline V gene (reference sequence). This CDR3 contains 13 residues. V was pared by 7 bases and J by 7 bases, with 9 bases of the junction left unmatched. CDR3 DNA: TGTGCCAGCACAAGACAGGGCCAAGGTGGCTACACCTTC. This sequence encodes CASTRQGQGGYTF.

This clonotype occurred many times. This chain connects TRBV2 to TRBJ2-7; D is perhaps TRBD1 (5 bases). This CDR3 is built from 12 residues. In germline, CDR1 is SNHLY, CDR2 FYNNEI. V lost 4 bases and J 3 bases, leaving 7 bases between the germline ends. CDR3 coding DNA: TGTGCCAGCAGTGGACAGATCTACGAGCAGTACTTC. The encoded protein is CASSGQIYEQYF.

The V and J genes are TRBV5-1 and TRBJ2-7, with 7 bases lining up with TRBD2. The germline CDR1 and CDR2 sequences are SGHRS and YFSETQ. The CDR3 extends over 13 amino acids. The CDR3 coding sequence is TGCGCTTCGGGAGGCGGGGGTGTCTACGAGCAGTACTTC. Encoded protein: CASGGGGVYEQYF. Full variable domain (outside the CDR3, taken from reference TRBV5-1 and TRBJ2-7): KAGVTQTPRYLIKTRGQQVTLSCSPISGHRSVSWYQQTPGQGLQFLFEYFSETQRNKGNFPGRFSGRQFSNSRSEMNVSTLELGDSALYLCASGGGGVYEQYFGPGTRLTVT.

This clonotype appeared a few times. The CDR3 loop is CAWRQGRDTEAFF. CDR3 sequence (DNA): TGTGCCTGGAGGCAGGGGAGGGACACTGAAGCTTTCTTT. The chain has TRBV30 and TRBJ1-1, with TRBD1 as a possible D gene (6 bases). Trimming pared 3 bases from V and 3 bases from J, leaving 11 bases between. This CDR3 is built from 13 residues. CDR1 and CDR2 (germline): GTSNPN, SVGIG (reference sequence).

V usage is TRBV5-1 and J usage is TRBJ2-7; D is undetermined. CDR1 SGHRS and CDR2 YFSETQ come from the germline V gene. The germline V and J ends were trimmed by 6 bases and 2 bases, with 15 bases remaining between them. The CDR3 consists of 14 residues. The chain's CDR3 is CASTLGWATYEQYF. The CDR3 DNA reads TGCGCCAGCACCCTGGGGTGGGCAACCTACGAGCAGTACTTC.

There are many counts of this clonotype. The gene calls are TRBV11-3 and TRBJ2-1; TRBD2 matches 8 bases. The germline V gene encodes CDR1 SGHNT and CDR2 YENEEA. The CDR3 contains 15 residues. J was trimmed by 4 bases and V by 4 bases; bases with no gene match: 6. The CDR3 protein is CASSSGGGTYNEQFF. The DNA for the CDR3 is TGTGCCAGCAGCTCCGGGGGGGGGACATACAATGAGCAGTTCTTC.

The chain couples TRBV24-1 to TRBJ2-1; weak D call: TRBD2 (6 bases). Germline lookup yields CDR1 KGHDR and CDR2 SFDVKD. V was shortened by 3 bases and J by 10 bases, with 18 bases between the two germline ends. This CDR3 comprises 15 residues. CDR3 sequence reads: CATSDRGEAGYEQFF. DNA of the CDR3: TGTGCCACCAGTGATCGAGGGGAGGCAGGGTACGAGCAGTTCTTC.

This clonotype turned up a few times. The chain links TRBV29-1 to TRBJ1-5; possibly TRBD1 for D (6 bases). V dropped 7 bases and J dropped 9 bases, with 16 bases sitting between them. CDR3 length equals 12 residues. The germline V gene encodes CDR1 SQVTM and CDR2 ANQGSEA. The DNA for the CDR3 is TGCAGCGCGTCAGGGGCCGGTGGGCCCCAGCATTTT. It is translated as CSASGAGGPQHF.

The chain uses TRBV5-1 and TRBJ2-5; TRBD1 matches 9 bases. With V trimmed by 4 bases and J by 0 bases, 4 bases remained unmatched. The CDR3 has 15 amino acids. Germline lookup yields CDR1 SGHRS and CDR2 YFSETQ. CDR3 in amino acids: CASSKRTGDQETQYF. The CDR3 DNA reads TGCGCCAGCAGCAAGAGGACAGGGGACCAAGAGACCCAGTACTTC.

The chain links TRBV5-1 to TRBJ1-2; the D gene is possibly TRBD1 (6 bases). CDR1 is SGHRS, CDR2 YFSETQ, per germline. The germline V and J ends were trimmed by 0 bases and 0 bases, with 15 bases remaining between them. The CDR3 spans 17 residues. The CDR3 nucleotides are TGCGCCAGCAGCTTGGGGGGGCTGACAGGAGCTAACTATGGCTACACCTTC. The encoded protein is CASSLGGLTGANYGYTF.

The CDR3 sequence: CASSLSNYNTGELFF. The CDR3 nucleotides read TGTGCCAGCAGCTTAAGCAACTACAACACCGGGGAGCTGTTTTTT. V usage is TRBV11-2 and J usage is TRBJ2-2, with D hard to call. CDR1 is SGHAT and CDR2 is FQNNGV in the germline V gene. This CDR3 is built from 15 residues. V lost 2 bases and J lost 2, with 9 bases in between.

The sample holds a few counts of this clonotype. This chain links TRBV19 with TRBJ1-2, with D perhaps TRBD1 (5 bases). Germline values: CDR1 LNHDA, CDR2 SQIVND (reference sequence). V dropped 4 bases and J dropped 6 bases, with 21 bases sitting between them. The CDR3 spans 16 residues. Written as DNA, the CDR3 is TGTGCCAGTAGTACCTTCCCGGGCACAGGTAGTGATGGCTACACCTTC. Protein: CASSTFPGTGSDGYTF. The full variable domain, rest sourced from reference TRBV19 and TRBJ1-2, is DGGITQSPKYLFRKEGQNVTLSCEQNLNHDAMYWYRQDPGQGLRLIYYSQIVNDFQKGDIAEGYSVSREKKESFPLTVTSAQKNPTAFYLCASSTFPGTGSDGYTFGSGTRLTVV.

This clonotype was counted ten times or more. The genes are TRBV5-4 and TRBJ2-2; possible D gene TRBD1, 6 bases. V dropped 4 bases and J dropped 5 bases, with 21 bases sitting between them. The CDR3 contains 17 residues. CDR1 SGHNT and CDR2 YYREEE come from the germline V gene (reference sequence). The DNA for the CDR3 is TGTGCCAGCAGCGGGCCTACCGGGACAAGTGGGACCGGGGAGCTGTTTTTT. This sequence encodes CASSGPTGTSGTGELFF.

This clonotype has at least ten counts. The CDR3 sequence: CASSILMGGDTQYF. The CDR3 DNA reads as TGTGCCAGTAGTATACTGATGGGAGGAGATACGCAGTATTTT. The chain is built from TRBV19 and TRBJ2-3; tentative D call: TRBD2 (6 bases). The length of the CDR3 is 14 residues. Trimming pared 2 bases from V and 5 bases from J, leaving 11 bases between. Germline V gene lookup returns CDR1 LNHDA and CDR2 SQIVND (reference sequence).

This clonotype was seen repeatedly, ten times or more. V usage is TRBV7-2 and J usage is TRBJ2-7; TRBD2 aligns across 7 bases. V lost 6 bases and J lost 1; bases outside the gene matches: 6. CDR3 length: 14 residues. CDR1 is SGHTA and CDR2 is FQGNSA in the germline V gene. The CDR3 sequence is CASRSSGESYEQYF. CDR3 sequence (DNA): TGTGCCAGCAGGTCTAGCGGAGAATCCTACGAGCAGTACTTC.

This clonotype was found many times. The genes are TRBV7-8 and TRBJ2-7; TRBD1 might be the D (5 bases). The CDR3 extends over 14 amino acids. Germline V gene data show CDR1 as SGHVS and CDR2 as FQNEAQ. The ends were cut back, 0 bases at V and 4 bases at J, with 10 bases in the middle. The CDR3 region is CASSLAGARYEQYF. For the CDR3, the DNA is TGTGCCAGCAGCTTAGCAGGGGCGCGGTACGAGCAGTACTTC.

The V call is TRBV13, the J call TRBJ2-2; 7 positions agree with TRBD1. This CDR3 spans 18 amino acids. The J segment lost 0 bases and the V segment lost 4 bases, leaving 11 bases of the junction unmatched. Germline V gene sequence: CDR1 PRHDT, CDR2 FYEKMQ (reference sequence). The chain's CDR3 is CASSSNERTGPNTGELFF. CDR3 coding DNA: TGTGCCAGCAGCTCAAACGAACGGACAGGACCGAACACCGGGGAGCTGTTTTTT.

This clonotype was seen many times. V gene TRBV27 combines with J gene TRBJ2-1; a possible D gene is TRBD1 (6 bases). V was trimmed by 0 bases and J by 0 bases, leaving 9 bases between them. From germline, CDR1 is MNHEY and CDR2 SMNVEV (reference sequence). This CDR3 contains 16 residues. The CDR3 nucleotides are TGTGCCAGCAGTTTATCAGGGGGTCCCTCCTACAATGAGCAGTTCTTC. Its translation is CASSLSGGPSYNEQFF.

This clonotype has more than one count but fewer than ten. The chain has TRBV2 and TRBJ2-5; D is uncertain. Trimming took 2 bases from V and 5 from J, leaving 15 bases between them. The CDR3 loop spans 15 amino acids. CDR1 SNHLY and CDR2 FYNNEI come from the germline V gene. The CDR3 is CASSENSGFRETQYF. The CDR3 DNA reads TGTGCCAGCAGTGAAAACTCAGGCTTCCGCGAGACCCAGTACTTC.

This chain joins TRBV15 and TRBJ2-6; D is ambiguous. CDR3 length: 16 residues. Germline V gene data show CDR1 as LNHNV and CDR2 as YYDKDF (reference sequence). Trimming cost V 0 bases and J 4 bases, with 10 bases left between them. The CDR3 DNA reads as TGTGCCACCAGCAGAGAGTTAGGCTCAGGGGCCAACGTCCTGACTTTC. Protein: CATSRELGSGANVLTF.

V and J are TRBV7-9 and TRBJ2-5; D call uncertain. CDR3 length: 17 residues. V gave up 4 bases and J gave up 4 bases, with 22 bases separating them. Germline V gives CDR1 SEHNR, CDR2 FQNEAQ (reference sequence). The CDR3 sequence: CASSYPGPGRPRETQYF. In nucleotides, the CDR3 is TGTGCCAGCAGCTATCCCGGACCCGGGCGGCCCCGAGAGACCCAGTACTTC.

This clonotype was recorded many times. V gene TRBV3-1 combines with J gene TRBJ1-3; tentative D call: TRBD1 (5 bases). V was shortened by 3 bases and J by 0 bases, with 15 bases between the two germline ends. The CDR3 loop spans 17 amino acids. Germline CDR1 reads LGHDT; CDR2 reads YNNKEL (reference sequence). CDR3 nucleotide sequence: TGTGCCAGCAGCCAGCAGCCGGGACGCCTCTCTGGAAACACCATATATTTT. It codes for CASSQQPGRLSGNTIYF.

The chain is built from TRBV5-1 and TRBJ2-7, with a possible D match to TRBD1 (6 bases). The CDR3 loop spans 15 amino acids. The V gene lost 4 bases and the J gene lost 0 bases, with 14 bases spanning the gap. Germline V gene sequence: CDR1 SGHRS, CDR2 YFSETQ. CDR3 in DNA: TGCGCCAGCAGCCCACCGGGACAAAGCTCCTACGAGCAGTACTTC. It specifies CASSPPGQSSYEQYF.

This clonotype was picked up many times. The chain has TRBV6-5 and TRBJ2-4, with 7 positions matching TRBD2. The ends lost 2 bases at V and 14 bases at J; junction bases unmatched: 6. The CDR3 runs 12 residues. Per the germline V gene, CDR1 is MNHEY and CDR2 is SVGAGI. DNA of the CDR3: TGTGCCAGCAGTTACGCGGGGGAAAAGGAGTACTTC. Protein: CASSYAGEKEYF.

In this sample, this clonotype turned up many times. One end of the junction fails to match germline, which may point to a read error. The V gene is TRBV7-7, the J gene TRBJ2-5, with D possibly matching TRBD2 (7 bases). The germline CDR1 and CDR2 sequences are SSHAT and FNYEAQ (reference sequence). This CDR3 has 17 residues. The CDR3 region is CASSPGRTADLQETQYF. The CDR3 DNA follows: TGTGCTAGCAGCCCCGGGAGGACAGCGGATCTCCAAGAGACCCAGTACTTC.

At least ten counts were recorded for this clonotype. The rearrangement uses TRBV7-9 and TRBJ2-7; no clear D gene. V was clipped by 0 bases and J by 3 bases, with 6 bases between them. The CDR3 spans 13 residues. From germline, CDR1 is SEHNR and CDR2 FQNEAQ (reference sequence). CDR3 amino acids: CASSLAPIYEQYF. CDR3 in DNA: TGTGCCAGCAGCTTAGCACCCATCTACGAGCAGTACTTC.